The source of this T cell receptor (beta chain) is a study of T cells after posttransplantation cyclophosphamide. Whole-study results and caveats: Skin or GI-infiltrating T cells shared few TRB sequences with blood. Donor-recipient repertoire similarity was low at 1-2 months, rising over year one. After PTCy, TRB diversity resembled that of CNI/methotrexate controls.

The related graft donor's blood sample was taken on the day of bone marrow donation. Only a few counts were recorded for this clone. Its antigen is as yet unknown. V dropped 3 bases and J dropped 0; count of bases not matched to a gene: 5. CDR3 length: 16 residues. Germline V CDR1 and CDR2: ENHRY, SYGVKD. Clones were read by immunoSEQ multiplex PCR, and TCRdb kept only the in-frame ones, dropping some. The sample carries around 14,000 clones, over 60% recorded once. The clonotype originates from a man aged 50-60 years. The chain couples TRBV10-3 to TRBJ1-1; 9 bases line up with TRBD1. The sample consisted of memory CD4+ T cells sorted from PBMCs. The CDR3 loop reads CAISERDRVMNTEAFF. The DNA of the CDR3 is TGTGCCATCAGTGAACGGGACAGGGTTATGAACACTGAAGCTTTCTTT.